The 32 T cell receptor beta chains below were found in one sample sequenced in a study of technical replicates of blood from a handful of donors. TCRdb keeps only in-frame clones here, not all; method: immunoSEQ multiplex PCR. The sample holds approximately 92,000 clones, roughly 96% seen once. The sequenced material came from T cells isolated from PBMCs. Every receptor here comes from a human donor in good health.

The rearrangement uses TRBV4-1 and TRBJ2-1, with 11 bases fitting TRBD2. The CDR3 loop spans 16 amino acids. Germline CDR1 is MGHRA and CDR2 is YSYEKL. Trimming removed 1 base from V and 5 bases from J; junction bases left unmatched: 4. CDR3 DNA sequence: TGCGCCAGCAGCCAAGTGGGACTAGCGGAGAACAATGAGCAGTTCTTC. Amino acids: CASSQVGLAENNEQFF.

As regards this clone: At the DNA level, this CDR3 is encoded by other sequences in the same sample as well. The rearrangement joins TRBV9 to TRBJ2-2; 7 bases line up with TRBD2. The J segment lost 1 base and the V segment lost 2 bases, leaving 2 bases of the junction unmatched. CDR3 length equals 15 residues. The germline gives CDR1 SGDLS, CDR2 YYNGEE. As DNA, the CDR3 is TGTGCCAGCAGCGTCGGACTAGTGAACACCGGGGAGCTGTTTTTT. This gives the protein CASSVGLVNTGELFF. The full variable domain, with the rest looked up from reference TRBV9 and TRBJ2-2, is DSGVTQTPKHLITATGQRVTLRCSPRSGDLSVYWYQQSLDQGLQFLIQYYNGEERAKGNILERFSAQQFPDLHSELNLSSLELGDSALYFCASSVGLVNTGELFFGEGSRLTVL.

The chain employs TRBV7-8 and TRBJ1-4; the match to TRBD1 covers 12 bases. With 4 bases clipped from V and 10 bases from J, the junction kept 16 bases outside the gene matches. This CDR3 region has 18 residues. Germline CDR1 reads SGHVS; CDR2 reads FQNEAQ. The CDR3 DNA sequence: TGTGCCAGCAGCTCCCAGACCGGGACAGGGGGCCTTCCGGGAAAACTGTTTTTT. Protein sequence: CASSSQTGTGGLPGKLFF.

The chain uses TRBV27 and TRBJ1-5; no clear D. V dropped 6 bases and J dropped 4 bases, with 10 bases sitting between them. Germline V lookup: CDR1 MNHEY, CDR2 SMNVEV (reference sequence). The CDR3 consists of 13 residues. The CDR3 loop is CASRSLPNQPQHF. The CDR3 coding sequence is TGTGCCAGCAGGAGCCTACCTAATCAGCCCCAGCATTTT.

This clone was observed once. This sequence joins TRBV2 and TRBJ2-7; no clear D gene. The CDR3 runs to 11 residues. Germline V lookup: CDR1 SNHLY, CDR2 FYNNEI. Trimming cost V 7 bases and J 3 bases, with 7 bases left between them. DNA for the CDR3: TGTGCCAGCACTCCAGGCTACGAGCAGTACTTC. Translation: CASTPGYEQYF.

This clone has just a few counts. The rearrangement links TRBV15 to TRBJ2-2; 11 bases are shared with TRBD2. J gave up 6 bases and V 1 base, and 1 base lay outside the gene matches. Germline-derived CDR1 and CDR2 are LNHNV and YYDKDF (reference sequence). The CDR3 consists of 15 residues. The CDR3, as DNA: TGTGCCACCAGCAGAGTAGCGGGAGGGCCCGGGGAGCTGTTTTTT. It translates to CATSRVAGGPGELFF. Combining the CDR3 with reference TRBV15 and TRBJ2-2 gives the whole variable domain DAMVIQNPRYQVTQFGKPVTLSCSQTLNHNVMYWYQQKSSQAPKLLFHYYDKDFNNEADTPDNFQSRRPNTSFCFLDIRSPGLGDTAMYLCATSRVAGGPGELFFGEGSRLTVL.

The V gene is TRBV30, the J gene TRBJ2-2, with 8 bases fitting TRBD1. V shed 3 bases and J 3 bases; nucleotides not matched to a gene: 6. In germline, CDR1 is GTSNPN, CDR2 SVGIG (reference sequence). The length of the CDR3 is 15 residues. The CDR3 is CAWRYRDRHTGELFF. DNA for the CDR3: TGTGCCTGGAGGTACCGGGACAGGCACACCGGGGAGCTGTTTTTT.

The CDR3 protein is CASSYQPTSGTYNEQFF. The DNA of the CDR3 is TGTGCCAGCAGTTACCAACCCACTAGCGGGACCTACAATGAGCAGTTCTTC. V and J are TRBV5-4 and TRBJ2-1; 10 positions match TRBD2. The germline CDR1 and CDR2 sequences are SGHNT and YYREEE (reference sequence). The CDR3 loop spans 17 amino acids. Losses at the gene ends were 5 bases for V and 2 bases for J; bases not matched to a gene: 10.

This chain joins TRBV6-1 and TRBJ1-2; 8 bases are shared with TRBD1. The trim removed 7 bases at V and 2 bases at J, leaving 3 bases unmatched. Germline assignment: CDR1 MNHNS and CDR2 SASEGT. This CDR3 has 13 residues. The CDR3 bases are TGTGCCAGCATCCGGGACAGGAACTATGGCTACACCTTC. The encoded protein is CASIRDRNYGYTF.

The chain recombines TRBV15 with TRBJ2-5; a weak D match, TRBD2 (5 bases). CDR3 length equals 13 residues. Germline CDR1 LNHNV, CDR2 YYDKDF (reference sequence). V shed 5 bases and J shed 3 bases, with 10 bases lying between them. The DNA of the CDR3 is TGTGCCACCAGCTCCGGGAAAAAAGAGACCCAGTACTTC. It encodes CATSSGKKETQYF.

The genes are TRBV4-1 and TRBJ2-3; no definite D call. Between the trimmed V and J ends, which lost 2 bases and 2 bases, there was a span of 14 bases. The CDR3 extends over 16 amino acids. CDR1 and CDR2 (germline): MGHRA, YSYEKL. For the CDR3, the DNA is TGCGCCAGCAGCCAAAATGCCCGGGTTCACACAGATACGCAGTATTTT. Translation: CASSQNARVHTDTQYF.

V gene TRBV19 combines with J gene TRBJ2-7; D ambiguous. V was trimmed by 7 bases and J by 2 bases, leaving 9 bases between them. The CDR3 loop spans 12 amino acids. Germline-derived CDR1 and CDR2 are LNHDA and SQIVND (reference sequence). The CDR3 DNA is TGTGCCAGTACGAACCGAGCCTACGAGCAGTACTTC. Translation: CASTNRAYEQYF.

The chain couples TRBV19 to TRBJ1-5; the D gene is possibly TRBD1 (6 bases). Looked up from germline, CDR1 is LNHDA and CDR2 is SQIVND (reference sequence). The CDR3 loop spans 15 amino acids. The V end lost 4 bases, the J end lost 5 bases, and 15 bases lay between the germline ends. The DNA of the CDR3 is TGTGCCAGTAGTAAACACACAGGGTACGATCAGCCCCAGCATTTT. Its protein product is CASSKHTGYDQPQHF.

The chain joins TRBV28 to TRBJ1-2; D call uncertain. Germline V gives CDR1 MDHEN, CDR2 SYDVKM. The V gene lost 7 bases and the J gene lost 3 bases, with 15 bases spanning the gap. The CDR3 runs to 14 residues. The CDR3 DNA is TGTGCCAGCAACTCCTTCACAGTCTACTATGGCTACACCTTC. Its protein product is CASNSFTVYYGYTF.

J is TRBJ1-2 and V is TRBV5-6; 8 bases are shared with TRBD1. Germline values: CDR1 SGHDT, CDR2 YYEEEE. The CDR3 is made up of 13 amino acids. With 4 bases clipped from V and 8 bases from J, the junction kept 7 bases outside the gene matches. The CDR3 DNA is TGTGCCAGCAGCCCTGACAGGGGCAGGGGCTACACCTTC. It translates to CASSPDRGRGYTF.

The chain recombines TRBV28 with TRBJ2-1; the D is unclear. This CDR3 contains 15 residues. CDR1 is MDHEN, CDR2 SYDVKM, per germline. Trimming cost V 5 bases and J 10 bases, with 21 bases left between them. This CDR3 is CASSPQTYSHAEQFF. In DNA form, the CDR3 reads TGTGCCAGCAGTCCGCAGACTTATAGTCATGCGGAGCAGTTCTTC.

The rearrangement uses TRBV6-1 and TRBJ1-1; tentative D call: TRBD1 (6 bases). V was trimmed by 2 bases and J by 11 bases, leaving 18 bases between them. The CDR3 is 14 residues long. Germline V gives CDR1 MNHNS, CDR2 SASEGT. The DNA of the CDR3 is TGTGCCAGCAGTGAAAGTCTGGCAGGGGCTGGGGCTTTCTTT. The encoded protein is CASSESLAGAGAFF.

In its sample, this clone was seen a few times. This chain uses TRBV6-5 with TRBJ1-1; no definite D call. The CDR3 contains 13 residues. CDR1 and CDR2 (germline): MNHEY, SVGAGI. V lost 5 bases and J lost 1, with 8 bases in between. The CDR3 protein is CASSTRWNTEAFF. The DNA of the CDR3 is TGTGCCAGCAGTACTAGGTGGAACACTGAAGCTTTCTTT.

The chain joins TRBV5-1 to TRBJ1-1; D not resolved. The V end lost 3 bases, the J end lost 0 bases, and 6 bases lay between the germline ends. Germline CDR1 reads SGHRS; CDR2 reads YFSETQ. CDR3 length equals 13 residues. CDR3 sequence: CASSSQMNTEAFF. The CDR3 DNA reads as TGCGCCAGCAGCTCCCAGATGAACACTGAAGCTTTCTTT.

This clone was observed once. V usage is TRBV7-7 and J usage is TRBJ2-5; maybe TRBD1 (6 bases). This CDR3 comprises 16 residues. Germline V CDR1 and CDR2: SSHAT, FNYEAQ (reference sequence). Trimming cost V 1 base and J 2 bases, with 14 bases left between them. The CDR3 coding sequence is TGTGCCAGCAGCTTAGGAGGGGGAACCAGGCAAGAGACCCAGTACTTC. The encoded protein is CASSLGGGTRQETQYF. The variable domain in full, with the rest retrieved from reference TRBV7-7 and TRBJ2-5, is GAGVSQSPRYKVTKRGQDVTLRCDPISSHATLYWYQQALGQGPEFLTYFNYEAQPDKSGLPSDRFSAERPEGSISTLTIQRTEQRDSAMYRCASSLGGGTRQETQYFGPGTRLLVL.

V is TRBV30 and J is TRBJ1-2, with 7 bases identical to TRBD1. After removal of 3 bases from V and 2 bases from J, the junction contained 15 bases not matched to a gene. CDR3 length equals 17 residues. Germline values: CDR1 GTSNPN, CDR2 SVGIG (reference sequence). CDR3 in amino acids: CAWRTGTLFRRNYGYTF. The DNA for the CDR3 is TGTGCCTGGAGGACAGGGACGTTGTTTAGGAGGAACTATGGCTACACCTTC.

The chain links TRBV7-3 to TRBJ2-3, with 7 bases identical to TRBD2. After removal of 2 bases from V and 7 bases from J, the junction contained 6 bases not matched to a gene. This CDR3 comprises 14 residues. CDR1 SGHTA and CDR2 FQGTGA come from the germline V gene. CDR3: CASSLYGGGYTQYF. For the CDR3, the DNA is TGTGCCAGCAGCTTATACGGCGGGGGATATACGCAGTATTTT.

There are a few counts of this clone. V gene TRBV29-1 combines with J gene TRBJ1-1; D remains unclear. V was clipped by 8 bases and J by 4 bases, with 8 bases between them. Germline V gives CDR1 SQVTM, CDR2 ANQGSEA. CDR3 size: 10 residues. The CDR3 DNA sequence: TGCAGCTACTTTCGCACTGAAGCTTTCTTT. Translated, it gives CSYFRTEAFF.

The chain combines TRBV27 with TRBJ1-5, with 10 positions matching TRBD1. CDR3 length: 17 residues. Germline lookup yields CDR1 MNHEY and CDR2 SMNVEV (reference sequence). After removal of 4 bases from V and 0 bases from J, the junction contained 6 bases not matched to a gene. CDR3 bases: TGTGCCAGCAGTTCGGGACAGGGGTCTTATAGCAATCAGCCCCAGCATTTT. Translating it yields CASSSGQGSYSNQPQHF.

A single count supports this clone. V gene TRBV7-9 combines with J gene TRBJ2-1; 10 bases line up with TRBD2. The CDR3 contains 16 residues. Per germline, CDR1 SEHNR and CDR2 FQNEAQ (reference sequence). V was clipped by 5 bases and J by 5 bases; unmatched bases: 9. The CDR3 DNA follows: TGTGCCAGCAGCCACAACCTAGCGGGGGCTGACAATGAGCAGTTCTTC. It translates to CASSHNLAGADNEQFF.

The chain joins TRBV18 to TRBJ1-1; D unresolved. V was cut by 3 bases and J by 1 base, with 15 bases left in between. The CDR3 consists of 16 residues. In germline, CDR1 is KGHSH, CDR2 LQKENI. CDR3 DNA sequence: TGTGCCAGCTCACCGCGAACCTTCGGGGAGAACACTGAAGCTTTCTTT. This gives the protein CASSPRTFGENTEAFF.

This clone was counted a single time. The rearrangement joins TRBV11-3 to TRBJ2-1; TRBD2 is a possible D gene (6 bases). The germline V and J ends were trimmed by 3 bases and 0 bases, with 9 bases remaining between them. The CDR3 consists of 15 residues. Germline V gene sequence: CDR1 SGHNT, CDR2 YENEEA. The DNA for the CDR3 is TGTGCCAGCAGCTTGGGCGGGGACTCCTACAATGAGCAGTTCTTC. Translating it yields CASSLGGDSYNEQFF.

The rearrangement links TRBV7-9 to TRBJ2-3, with TRBD2 as a possible D gene (6 bases). V lost 5 bases, J lost 5 bases, and 14 bases lay in between. CDR1 is SEHNR, CDR2 FQNEAQ, per germline (reference sequence). The CDR3 is 14 amino acids. CDR3 nucleotide sequence: TGTGCCAGCAGCCACCGGCGGGAAGAAGATACGCAGTATTTT. Encoded protein: CASSHRREEDTQYF.

V usage is TRBV29-1 and J usage is TRBJ2-1; the match to TRBD1 covers 8 bases. CDR3 length: 11 residues. V trimming: 7 bases; J trimming: 10 bases; junction bases outside the gene matches: 6. CDR1 and CDR2 from the germline V gene are SQVTM and ANQGSEA. CDR3 bases: TGCAGCGACAGGACAGGGCCGGAGCAGTTCTTC. Protein sequence: CSDRTGPEQFF.

The chain couples TRBV11-3 to TRBJ2-5, with 8 nucleotides matching TRBD1. The CDR3 length is 14 residues. Germline lookup yields CDR1 SGHNT and CDR2 YENEEA. V lost 4 bases and J lost 7; bases outside the gene matches: 8. The CDR3 bases are TGTGCCAGCAGCTCCTGGACAGGGTTGGCGACCCAGTACTTC. This codes for CASSSWTGLATQYF.

In its sample, this clone was seen once. V and J are TRBV14 and TRBJ2-1; D may be TRBD2 (6 bases). Looked up from germline, CDR1 is SGHDN and CDR2 is FVKESK. V lost 0 bases to trimming and J lost 9 bases, with 18 bases between them. The CDR3 length is 16 residues. The CDR3: CASSQDASLLGGEQFF. In DNA form, the CDR3 reads TGTGCCAGCAGCCAAGACGCCTCTCTCCTCGGGGGTGAGCAGTTCTTC.

This chain connects TRBV11-2 to TRBJ2-4, with 10 nucleotides matching TRBD2. This CDR3 has 15 amino acids. Germline-derived CDR1 and CDR2 are SGHAT and FQNNGV. V trimming: 5 bases; J trimming: 12 bases; junction bases outside the gene matches: 13. CDR3 coding DNA: TGTGCCAGCAGCCCCCGACTAGCGGGTAATCCCCATCAGTACTTC. Its protein product is CASSPRLAGNPHQYF.